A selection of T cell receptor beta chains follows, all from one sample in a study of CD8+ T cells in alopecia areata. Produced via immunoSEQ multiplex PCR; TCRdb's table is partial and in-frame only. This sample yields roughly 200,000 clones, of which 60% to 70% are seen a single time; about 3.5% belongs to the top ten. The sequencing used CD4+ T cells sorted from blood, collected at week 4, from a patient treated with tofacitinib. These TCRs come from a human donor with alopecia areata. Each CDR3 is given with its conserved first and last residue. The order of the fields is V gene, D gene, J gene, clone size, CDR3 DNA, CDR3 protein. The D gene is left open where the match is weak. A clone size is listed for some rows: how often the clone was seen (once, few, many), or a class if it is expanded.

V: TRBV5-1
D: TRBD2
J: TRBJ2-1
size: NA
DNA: TGCGCCAGCAGCTTGGTGACTAGCGGAAGTGAGCAGTTCTTC
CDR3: CASSLVTSGSEQFF

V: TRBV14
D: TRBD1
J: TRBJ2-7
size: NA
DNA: TGTGCCAGCAGCCAGAGAGGACAGGGGCGGTCGGCCTACGAGCAGTACTTC
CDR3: CASSQRGQGRSAYEQYF

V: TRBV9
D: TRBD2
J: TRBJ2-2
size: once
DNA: TGTGCCAGCAGCGTGATAGCGGGGGGTATCACCGGGGAGCTGTTTTTT
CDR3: CASSVIAGGITGELFF

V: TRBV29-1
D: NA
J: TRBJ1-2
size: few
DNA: TGCAGCGTTGAAAGGACGGGCTATGGCTACACCTTC
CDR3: CSVERTGYGYTF

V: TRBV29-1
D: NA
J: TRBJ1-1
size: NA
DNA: TGCAGCGTTGAAGAATCAAAGGGGCAGGGGATGAGGACGAACACTGAAGCTTTCTTT
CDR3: CSVEESKGQGMRTNTEAFF

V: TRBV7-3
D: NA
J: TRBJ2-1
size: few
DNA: TGTGCCAGCAGCCTCCTCGAGGGGGGCGTAGGCAATGAGCAGTTCTTC
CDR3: CASSLLEGGVGNEQFF

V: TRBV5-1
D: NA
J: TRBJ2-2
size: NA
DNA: TGCGCCAGCAGACGAGGGACACCGGACACCGGGGAGCTGTTTTTT
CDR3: CASRRGTPDTGELFF

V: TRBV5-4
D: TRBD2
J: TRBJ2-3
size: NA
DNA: TGTGCCAGCCGCGACGAAGCGGGGGGGCCAGATACGCAGTATTTT
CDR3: CASRDEAGGPDTQYF

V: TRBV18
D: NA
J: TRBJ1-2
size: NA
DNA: TGTGCCAGCTCACCACAGGACTATGGCTACACCTTC
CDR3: CASSPQDYGYTF

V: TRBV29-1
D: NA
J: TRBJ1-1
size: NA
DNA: TGCAGCGTTGGCAGGCGGACGGCCGAAGCTTTCTTT
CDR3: CSVGRRTAEAFF

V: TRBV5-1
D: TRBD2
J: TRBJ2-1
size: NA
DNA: TGCGCCAGCAGCTTGGATCTAGCGGTGAGCTCCTACAATGAGCAGTTCTTC
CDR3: CASSLDLAVSSYNEQFF

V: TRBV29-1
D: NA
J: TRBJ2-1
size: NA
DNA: TGCAGCGTTGATTATAGGACTAACCCACGCGATGAGCAGTTCTTC
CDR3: CSVDYRTNPRDEQFF

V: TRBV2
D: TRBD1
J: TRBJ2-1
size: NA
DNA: TGTGCCAGCAGTGATATGGGGACAGGGAATGAGCAGTTCTTC
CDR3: CASSDMGTGNEQFF

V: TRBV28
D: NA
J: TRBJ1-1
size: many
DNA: TGTGCCAGCAGCCTGATGGACTTAGGCTTAGGTCGGGCTTTCTTT
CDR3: CASSLMDLGLGRAFF

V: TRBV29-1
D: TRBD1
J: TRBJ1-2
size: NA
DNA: TGCAGCGGCCGGGACAGGGCCTCCTTGGGCTACACCTTC
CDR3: CSGRDRASLGYTF

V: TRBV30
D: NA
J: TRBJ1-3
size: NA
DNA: TGTGCCTGCCACCCGGGGCCTGGAAACACCATATATTTT
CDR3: CACHPGPGNTIYF

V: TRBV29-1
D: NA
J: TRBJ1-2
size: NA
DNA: TGCAGCGTTGGTCGTACAGGGATTAACTATGGCTACACCTTC
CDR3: CSVGRTGINYGYTF

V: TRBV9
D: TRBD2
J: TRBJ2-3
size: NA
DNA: TGTGCCAGCAGCGAAGGGACTAGCCCGAGCACAGATACGCAGTATTTT
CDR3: CASSEGTSPSTDTQYF

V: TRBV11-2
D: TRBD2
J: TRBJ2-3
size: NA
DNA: TGTGCCAGCAGCATTAGCGGGAAGCCCACAGATACGCAGTATTTT
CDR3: CASSISGKPTDTQYF

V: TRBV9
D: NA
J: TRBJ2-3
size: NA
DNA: TGTGCCAGCACCCTCCGTGAAGGGACAGATACGCAGTATTTT
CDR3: CASTLREGTDTQYF

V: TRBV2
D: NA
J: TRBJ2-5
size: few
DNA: TGTGCCAGCAGTGCATCGGGATCGGGACTCTACTTC
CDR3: CASSASGSGLYF

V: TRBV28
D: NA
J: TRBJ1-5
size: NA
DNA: TGTGCCAGCAGTTTATCCGATAATCAGCCCCAGCATTTT
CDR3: CASSLSDNQPQHF

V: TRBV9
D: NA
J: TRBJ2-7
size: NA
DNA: TGTGCCAGCAGCGTATCTTCCCGGTCCTACGAGCAGTACTTC
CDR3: CASSVSSRSYEQYF

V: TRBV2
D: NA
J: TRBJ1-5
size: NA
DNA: TGTGCCAGCAGTGAGAGGGGGTATAGCAATCAGCCCCAGCATTTT
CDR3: CASSERGYSNQPQHF

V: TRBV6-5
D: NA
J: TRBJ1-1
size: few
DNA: TGTGCCAGCAGTTCCGGGACCGACAACACTGAAGCTTTCTTT
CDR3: CASSSGTDNTEAFF

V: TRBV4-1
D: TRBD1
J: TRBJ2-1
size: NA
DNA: TGCGCCAGCAGCCAAATACCCCCGGGACAGGGTTTCAATGAGCAGTTCTTC
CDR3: CASSQIPPGQGFNEQFF

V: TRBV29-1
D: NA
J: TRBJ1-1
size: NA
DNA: TGCAGCGTCGCGGACGGGACCACTGAAGCTTTCTTT
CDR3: CSVADGTTEAFF

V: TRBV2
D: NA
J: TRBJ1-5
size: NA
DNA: TGTGCCAGCACCCGGGGCGGCAATCAGCCCCAGCATTTT
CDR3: CASTRGGNQPQHF

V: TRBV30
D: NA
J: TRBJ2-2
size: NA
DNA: TGTGCCTGGAGTGGAAACACCGGGGAGCTGTTTTTT
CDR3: CAWSGNTGELFF

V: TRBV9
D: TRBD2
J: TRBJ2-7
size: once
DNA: TGTGCCAGCAGCCCAATGGGGGGGGTCTCCTACGAGCAGTACTTC
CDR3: CASSPMGGVSYEQYF

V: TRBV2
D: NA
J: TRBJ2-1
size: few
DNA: TGTGCCAGCAGTGAACTGGTTTACAATGAGCAGTTCTTC
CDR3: CASSELVYNEQFF

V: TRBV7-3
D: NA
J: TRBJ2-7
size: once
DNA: TGTGCCAGCAGCTTGAGGGATTCCTACGAGCAGTACTTC
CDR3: CASSLRDSYEQYF

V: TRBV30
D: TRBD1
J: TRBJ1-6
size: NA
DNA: TGTGCCTGGAGTCTTGGACAGGATAATTCACCCCTCCACTTT
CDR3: CAWSLGQDNSPLHF

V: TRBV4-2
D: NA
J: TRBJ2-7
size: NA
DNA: TGTGCCAGCAGCCAAGGGACTACCAATTACGAGCAGTACTTC
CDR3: CASSQGTTNYEQYF

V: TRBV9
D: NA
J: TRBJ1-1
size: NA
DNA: TGTGCCAGCAGCGTAGTCGACGGGGATGCTTTCTTT
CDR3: CASSVVDGDAFF

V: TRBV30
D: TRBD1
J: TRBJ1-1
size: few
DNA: TGTGCCTGGAGTGTATTGAGACAGGGAGGAGACACTGAAGCTTTCTTT
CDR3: CAWSVLRQGGDTEAFF

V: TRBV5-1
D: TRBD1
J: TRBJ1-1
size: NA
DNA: TGCGCCAGCAGCTTGGAACCCCCGGACAGGGGGAGATCGAACACTGAAGCTTTCTTT
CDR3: CASSLEPPDRGRSNTEAFF

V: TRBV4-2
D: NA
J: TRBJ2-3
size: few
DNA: TGTGCCAGCAGCCAAGGACTGGGAGATACGCAGTATTTT
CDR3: CASSQGLGDTQYF

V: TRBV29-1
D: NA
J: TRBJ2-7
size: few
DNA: TGCAGCGTTGATATCGCGTCATCAAGCTCCTACGAGCAGTACTTC
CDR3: CSVDIASSSSYEQYF

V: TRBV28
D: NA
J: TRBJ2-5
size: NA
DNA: TGTGCCAGCAGTAGAACCTCTCGAGGGACCCAGTACTTC
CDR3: CASSRTSRGTQYF

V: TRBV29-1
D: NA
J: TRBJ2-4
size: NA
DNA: TGCAGCGCCGCCGAGAGGTTAGGGGGAAACATTCAGTACTTC
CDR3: CSAAERLGGNIQYF

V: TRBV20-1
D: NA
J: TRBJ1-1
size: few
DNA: TGCAGTGCTACCCGACAGTCTGAAGCTTTCTTT
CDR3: CSATRQSEAFF

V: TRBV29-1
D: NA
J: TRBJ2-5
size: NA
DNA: TGCAGCGTTGCGAGGGACTTCCAAGAGACCCAGTACTTC
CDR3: CSVARDFQETQYF

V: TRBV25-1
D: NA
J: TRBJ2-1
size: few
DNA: TGTGCCAGCAGTGACTCGGGGGCTAGCTCCTACAATGAGCAGTTCTTC
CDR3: CASSDSGASSYNEQFF

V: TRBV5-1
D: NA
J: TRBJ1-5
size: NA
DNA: TGCGCCAGAGACGAGCAATATCTTCCGACTCGGGGCGGCAATCAGCCCCAGCATTTT
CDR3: CARDEQYLPTRGGNQPQHF

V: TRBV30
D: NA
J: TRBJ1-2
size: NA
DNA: TGTGCCTGGAGCCTAAGGCAGGGCCATGGCTACACCTTC
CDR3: CAWSLRQGHGYTF

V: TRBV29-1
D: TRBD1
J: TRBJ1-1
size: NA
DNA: TGCAGCGTTGAATACAAAGGGACAGGGTTACGGACTGAAGCTTTCTTT
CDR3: CSVEYKGTGLRTEAFF

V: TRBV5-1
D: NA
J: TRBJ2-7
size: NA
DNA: TGCGCCAGCAGCCCGCGGAGGAGAGGCTACGAGCAGTACTTC
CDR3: CASSPRRRGYEQYF

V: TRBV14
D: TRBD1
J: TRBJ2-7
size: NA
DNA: TGTGCCAACAGCCAAGATCTTCGTTTGGGACAGGGGACTTACTTC
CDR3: CANSQDLRLGQGTYF

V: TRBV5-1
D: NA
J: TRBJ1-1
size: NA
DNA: TGCGCCAGCAGCCCCCCGACAGGAGCGAACACTGAAGCTTTCTTT
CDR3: CASSPPTGANTEAFF

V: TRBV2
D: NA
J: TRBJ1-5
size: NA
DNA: TGTGCCAGCAACAGGGCTGGCAATCAGCCCCAGCATTTT
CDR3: CASNRAGNQPQHF

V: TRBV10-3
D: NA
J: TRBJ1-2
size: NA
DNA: TGTGCCATCGCGTCCCCTTTCCAGTCTAACTATGGCTACACCTTC
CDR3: CAIASPFQSNYGYTF

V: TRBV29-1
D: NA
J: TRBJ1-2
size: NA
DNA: TGCAGCGGATCCAAAGGAGGGGACTATGGCTACACCTTC
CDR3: CSGSKGGDYGYTF

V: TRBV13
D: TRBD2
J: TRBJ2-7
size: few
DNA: TGTGCCAGCCAAGATAAAGCGGGGGGACTGAGATGGCAGTACTTC
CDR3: CASQDKAGGLRWQYF

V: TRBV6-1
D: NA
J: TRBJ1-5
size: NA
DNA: TGTGCCAGCATAGGGATCTATAGCAATCAGCCCCAGCATTTT
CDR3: CASIGIYSNQPQHF

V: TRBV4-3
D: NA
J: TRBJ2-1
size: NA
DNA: TGCGCCAGCAGCCACTGGGAGTGGAACAGGCCTGGTACTCAAAGCTCCTACAATGAGCAGTTCTTC
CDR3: CASSHWEWNRPGTQSSYNEQFF

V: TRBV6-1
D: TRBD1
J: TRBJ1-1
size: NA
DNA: TGTGCCAGCAGCGGACAGGGGGCAATTGAAGCTTTCTTT
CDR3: CASSGQGAIEAFF

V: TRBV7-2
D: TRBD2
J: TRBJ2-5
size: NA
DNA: TGTGCCAGCAGCTCAGTCGGGGGGACGGGCGAGACCCAGTACTTC
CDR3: CASSSVGGTGETQYF